One sample yielded the 3 T cell receptor beta chains listed below, sequenced in a study of shared clonotypes between healthy human individuals. Produced via immunoSEQ multiplex PCR; TCRdb's table is partial and in-frame only. The sample yields 300,000 to 400,000 clones, more than 60% seen once. The sample consisted of memory CD4+ T cells sorted from blood. Sample subset: CD45RA-negative fraction. These receptors all come from a man aged 30 to 45 in good health.

This clone was seen a handful of times. This same CDR3 is encoded by further DNA sequences in the sample. The rearrangement links TRBV19 to TRBJ1-2, with D hard to call. CDR1 and CDR2 from the germline V gene are LNHDA and SQIVND (reference sequence). This CDR3 is 13 amino acids long. V was shortened by 3 bases and J by 4 bases, with 9 bases between the two germline ends. The CDR3 is CASSMRQVYGYTF. The CDR3 region has the DNA TGTGCCAGTAGTATGCGGCAGGTCTATGGCTACACCTTC.

V is TRBV7-9 and J is TRBJ2-1; 11 nucleotides line up with TRBD2. The CDR3 has 18 residues. Germline trimming cut 1 base from V and 10 bases from J; bases unmatched to any gene: 15. Germline values: CDR1 SEHNR, CDR2 FQNEAQ (reference sequence). DNA for the CDR3: TGTGCCAGCAGCTTAGGGAGGACGGAACTAGCGGGAGAAAACGAGCAGTTCTTC. Protein sequence: CASSLGRTELAGENEQFF.

V gene TRBV7-2 combines with J gene TRBJ1-2; TRBD1 matches 8 bases. This CDR3 contains 13 residues. Germline CDR1 SGHTA, CDR2 FQGNSA. V trimming: 2 bases; J trimming: 10 bases; junction bases outside the gene matches: 6. The CDR3 DNA reads TGTGCCAGCAGCTTAAGGGGACAGGCTCTCTACACCTTC. Amino acid sequence: CASSLRGQALYTF.